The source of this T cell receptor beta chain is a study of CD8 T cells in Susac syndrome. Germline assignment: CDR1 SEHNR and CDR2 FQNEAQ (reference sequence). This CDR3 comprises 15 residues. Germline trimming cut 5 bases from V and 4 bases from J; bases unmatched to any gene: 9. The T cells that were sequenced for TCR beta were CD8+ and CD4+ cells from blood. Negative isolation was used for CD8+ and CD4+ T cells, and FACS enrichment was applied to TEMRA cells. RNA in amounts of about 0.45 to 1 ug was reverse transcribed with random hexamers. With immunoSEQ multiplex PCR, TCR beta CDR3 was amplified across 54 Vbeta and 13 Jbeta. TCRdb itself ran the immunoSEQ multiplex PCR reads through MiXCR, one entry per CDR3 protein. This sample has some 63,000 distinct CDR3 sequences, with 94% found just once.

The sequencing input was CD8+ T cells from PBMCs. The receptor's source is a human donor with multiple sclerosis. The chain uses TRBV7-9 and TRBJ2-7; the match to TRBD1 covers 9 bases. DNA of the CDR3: TGTGCCAGCAGCCCCACCCGGGACAGGGTTTACGAGCAGTACTTC. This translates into CASSPTRDRVYEQYF.